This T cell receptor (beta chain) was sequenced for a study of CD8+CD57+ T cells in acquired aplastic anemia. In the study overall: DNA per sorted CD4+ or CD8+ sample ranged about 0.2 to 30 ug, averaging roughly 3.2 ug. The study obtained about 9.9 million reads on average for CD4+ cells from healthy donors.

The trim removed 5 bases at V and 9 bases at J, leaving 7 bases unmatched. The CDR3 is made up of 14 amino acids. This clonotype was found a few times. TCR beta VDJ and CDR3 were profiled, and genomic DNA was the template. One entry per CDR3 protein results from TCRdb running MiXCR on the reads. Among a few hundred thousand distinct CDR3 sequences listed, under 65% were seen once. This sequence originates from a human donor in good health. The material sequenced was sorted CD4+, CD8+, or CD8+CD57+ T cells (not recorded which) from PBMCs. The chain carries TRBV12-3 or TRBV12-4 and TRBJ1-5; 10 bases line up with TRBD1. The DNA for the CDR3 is TGTGCCAGCAGTCCGGACAGGGGGATTGTGCCCCAGCATTTT. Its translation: CASSPDRGIVPQHF.